Described below is a single T cell receptor (beta chain) sequence and its context. Its specific antigen is unknown. No base qualities exist here, and no much larger clone lies one base off it. The CDR3 starts with the cysteine, ends with the phenylalanine, and has 15 residues. The read is trimmed to its CDR3 DNA, 45 bases read in frame from base 1. The junction shows trimming of 5 bases on V and 2 bases on J, and the gene matches do not reach 8 bases of it. Looking up the germline V gene yields CDR1 LGHNA and CDR2 YSLEER. This specimen comes from a study of PD-1 blockade in mismatch repair-deficient tumors (dated by TCRdb to 2016 to 2017). Regarding the research as a whole: Between September 2013 and September 2016, the trial enrolled fewer than 95 consecutive patients with about a dozen mismatch repair-deficient cancer types, every one of whom had been previously treated and was progressing. Tumor-associated T cell clones in the peripheral blood of patients responding to PD-1 blockade were tracked using deep sequencing of TCR CDR3 regions. Paper-wide results and their limitations: After pembrolizumab, tumor-resident clones, which were often undetectable in blood before treatment, expanded rapidly and then contracted, generally ahead of radiologic responses.

Mismatch repair deficiency in every enrolled patient was established by polymerase chain reaction or immunohistochemistry. TCR sequencing was performed for a few patients who responded to pembrolizumab therapy. The phase II trial prospectively evaluated PD-1 blockade with pembrolizumab in advanced mismatch repair-deficient cancers, independent of tissue of origin. Peripheral blood T cell samples were gathered serially, both before PD-1 blockade started and at multiple time points afterward. Blood sampling times were expressed in weeks after the first pembrolizumab dose. Library construction relied on the immunoSEQ multiplex PCR assay. As stored in TCRdb, this immuneACCESS dataset retains in-frame rearrangements with V and J assigned. A fraction of the clones does not appear; measured against another copy, unresolved V genes explain less than half of the discrepancy, and the remainder lacks a known reason. The sample table shows approximately 120,000 clones, and about 88% are seen once. The ten most abundant clones make up approximately 12% of the sample.

This TCR was sampled from an adult with mismatch repair-deficient cancer. The material sequenced was peripheral blood, taken 44 weeks after starting pembrolizumab. Here the chain combines TRBV4-3 and TRBJ2-7; 8 middle bases align to TRBD2. At the DNA level, the sequence is TGCGCCAGCAGCACGGGTACGGGAGGGGCCTACGAGCAGTACTTC. Translation gives CASSTGTGGAYEQYF.